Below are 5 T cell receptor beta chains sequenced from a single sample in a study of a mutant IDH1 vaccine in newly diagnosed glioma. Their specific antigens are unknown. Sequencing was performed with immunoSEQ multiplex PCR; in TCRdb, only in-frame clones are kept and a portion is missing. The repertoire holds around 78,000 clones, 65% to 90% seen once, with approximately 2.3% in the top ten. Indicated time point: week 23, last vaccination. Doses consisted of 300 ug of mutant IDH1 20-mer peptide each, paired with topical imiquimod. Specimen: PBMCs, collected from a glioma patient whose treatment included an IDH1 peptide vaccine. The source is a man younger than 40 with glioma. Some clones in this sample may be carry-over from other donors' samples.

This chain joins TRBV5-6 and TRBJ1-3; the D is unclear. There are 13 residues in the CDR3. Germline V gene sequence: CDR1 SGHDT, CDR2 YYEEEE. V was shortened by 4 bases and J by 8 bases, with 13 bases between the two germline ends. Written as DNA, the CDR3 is TGTGCCAGCAGCCTAACCCCTTGGGACACCATATATTTT. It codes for CASSLTPWDTIYF.

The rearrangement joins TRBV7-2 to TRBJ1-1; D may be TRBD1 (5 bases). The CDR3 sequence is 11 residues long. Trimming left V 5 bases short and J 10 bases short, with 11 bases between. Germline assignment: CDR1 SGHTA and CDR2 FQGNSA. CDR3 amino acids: CASSPRGPAFF. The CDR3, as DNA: TGTGCCAGCAGCCCTCGGGGCCCAGCTTTCTTT.

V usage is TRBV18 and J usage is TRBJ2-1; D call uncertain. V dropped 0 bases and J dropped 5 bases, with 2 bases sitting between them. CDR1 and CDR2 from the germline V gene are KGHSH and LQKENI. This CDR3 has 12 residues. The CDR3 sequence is CASSPPNNEQFF. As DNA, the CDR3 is TGTGCCAGCTCACCACCTAACAATGAGCAGTTCTTC. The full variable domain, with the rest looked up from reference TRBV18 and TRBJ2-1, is NAGVMQNPRHLVRRRGQEARLRCSPMKGHSHVYWYRQLPEEGLKFMVYLQKENIIDESGMPKERFSAEFPKEGPSILRIQQVVRGDSAAYFCASSPPNNEQFFGPGTRLTVL.

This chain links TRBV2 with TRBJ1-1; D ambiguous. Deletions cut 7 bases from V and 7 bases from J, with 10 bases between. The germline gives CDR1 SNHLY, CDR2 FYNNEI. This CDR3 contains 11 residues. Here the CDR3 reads CASKAEIEAFF. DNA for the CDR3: TGTGCCAGCAAGGCGGAGATTGAAGCTTTCTTT.

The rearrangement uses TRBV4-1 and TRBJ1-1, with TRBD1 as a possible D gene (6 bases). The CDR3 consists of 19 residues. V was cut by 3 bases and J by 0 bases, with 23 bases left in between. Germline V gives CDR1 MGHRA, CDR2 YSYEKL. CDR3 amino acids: CASSHPAPGAGIMNTEAFF. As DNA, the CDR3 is TGCGCCAGCAGCCATCCGGCACCGGGGGCTGGAATCATGAACACTGAAGCTTTCTTT.